These 13 T cell receptor beta chains were all obtained from the same sample, sequenced in a study of blood T cells in healthy people across ages. The authors ran a second PCR of roughly 6 to 12 cycles using a sample-barcoded 5' primer and a J-beta primer mix. One entry per CDR3 protein, called by TCRdb with MiXCR from the 5' RACE reads. The repertoire holds some 940,000 distinct CDR3 sequences, 25% to 30% seen once, with roughly a tenth in the top ten. These data were also reused for a study on T cells of mothers and their children.

The sequenced sample consisted of blood. These TCRs come from a woman aged 40 to 50 in good health.

With regard to this clonotype: Mismatch with germline at one junction end may stem from a read error. J is TRBJ2-1 and V is TRBV28, with 9 positions matching TRBD1. The germline CDR1 and CDR2 sequences are MDHEN and SYDVKM. The CDR3 totals 14 residues. The CDR3 protein is CAGADRGFYNEQLF. The CDR3, as DNA: TGTGCCGGGGCGGACAGGGGCTTCTACAATGAGCAGCTCTTC.

This clonotype occurred a few times. The chain employs TRBV7-9 and TRBJ2-3, with TRBD2 identical over 13 bases. The CDR3 is made up of 15 amino acids. With 4 bases clipped from V and 4 bases from J, the junction kept 2 bases outside the gene matches. Per the germline V gene, CDR1 is SEHNR and CDR2 is FQNEAQ (reference sequence). Written as DNA, the CDR3 is TGTGCCAGCAGCTGGACTAGCGGGGGAGCAGATACGCAGTATTTT. Translation gives CASSWTSGGADTQYF. Full variable domain (outside the CDR3, taken from reference TRBV7-9 and TRBJ2-3): DTGVSQNPRHKITKRGQNVTFRCDPISEHNRLYWYRQTLGQGPEFLTYFQNEAQLEKSRLLSDRFSAERPKGSFSTLEIQRTEQGDSAMYLCASSWTSGGADTQYFGPGTRLTVL.

The chain employs TRBV5-1 and TRBJ2-5, with D maybe TRBD2 (6 bases). This CDR3 has 13 residues. V was clipped by 3 bases and J by 4 bases, with 10 bases between them. Germline loops: CDR1 SGHRS, CDR2 YFSETQ. The CDR3 loop reads CASSSGSGETQYF. In DNA, the CDR3 is TGCGCCAGCAGCTCCGGGAGTGGAGAGACCCAGTACTTC.

This clonotype occurred a few times. The V call is TRBV19, the J call TRBJ1-2; D is unclear. The CDR3 has 13 amino acids. V was pared by 2 bases and J by 7 bases, with 11 bases between. Germline V lookup: CDR1 LNHDA, CDR2 SQIVND (reference sequence). This CDR3 reads CASSISIRRGYTF. The CDR3 DNA is TGTGCCAGTAGTATATCTATACGGCGTGGCTACACCTTC. Combining the CDR3 with reference TRBV19 and TRBJ1-2 gives the whole variable domain DGGITQSPKYLFRKEGQNVTLSCEQNLNHDAMYWYRQDPGQGLRLIYYSQIVNDFQKGDIAEGYSVSREKKESFPLTVTSAQKNPTAFYLCASSISIRRGYTFGSGTRLTVV.

This clonotype was observed a few times. This sequence joins TRBV30 and TRBJ1-4; 9 nucleotides agree with TRBD1. Unmatched junction bases numbered 10, after V lost 2 bases and J lost 15 bases. Germline V CDR1 and CDR2: GTSNPN, SVGIG (reference sequence). The CDR3 runs to 13 residues. CDR3 DNA: TGTGCCTGGAGTTCACTCCAGGGACAGGGTATGTTTTTT. Residues: CAWSSLQGQGMFF.

This clonotype was detected ten times or more. This sequence joins TRBV4-3 and TRBJ2-7; TRBD2 aligns across 8 bases. V shed 0 bases, J shed 0 bases, and the junction held 10 bases outside the gene matches. This CDR3 region has 18 residues. Germline loops: CDR1 LGHNA, CDR2 YSLEER. CDR3 in DNA: TGCGCCAGCAGCCAAGATTTCCAGCGGGGGCTTTCCTCCTACGAGCAGTACTTC. This translates into CASSQDFQRGLSSYEQYF.

This chain joins TRBV4-1 and TRBJ2-7; no firm D call. Trimming removed 1 base at V and 2 bases at J, with 12 bases between. Looked up from germline, CDR1 is MGHRA and CDR2 is YSYEKL. This CDR3 comprises 15 residues. CDR3 sequence: CASSQGPNGAYEQYF. DNA for the CDR3: TGCGCCAGCAGCCAAGGTCCAAATGGGGCCTACGAGCAGTACTTC.

A few counts support this clonotype. The chain joins TRBV12-3 or TRBV12-4 to TRBJ2-5; the match to TRBD1 covers 11 bases. The CDR3 contains 16 residues. Trimming cost V 5 bases and J 1 base; bases outside gene matches: 6. The CDR3 reads CASSPRTGGLQETQYF. DNA for the CDR3: TGTGCCAGCAGTCCCCGGACAGGGGGCCTCCAAGAGACCCAGTACTTC.

This clonotype was counted only a few times. The chain employs TRBV7-2 and TRBJ1-2, with D perhaps matching TRBD1 (6 bases). Germline V gives CDR1 SGHTA, CDR2 FQGNSA. This CDR3 has 14 residues. V was cut by 3 bases and J by 3 bases, with 11 bases left in between. This CDR3 reads CASSLGGTYYGYTF. The DNA of the CDR3 is TGTGCCAGCAGCTTGGGTGGGACATACTATGGCTACACCTTC.

This chain joins TRBV28 and TRBJ2-7, with 11 bases that match TRBD2. V shed 7 bases and J 3 bases; nucleotides not matched to a gene: 2. Germline-derived CDR1 and CDR2 are MDHEN and SYDVKM. The CDR3 covers 13 residues. CDR3 in amino acids: CASNLAGGYEQYF. CDR3 nucleotides: TGTGCCAGCAACCTAGCGGGGGGCTACGAGCAGTACTTC.

In its sample, this clonotype was seen a few times. This sequence joins TRBV4-2 and TRBJ1-1, with a possible D match to TRBD1 (6 bases). The V end was cut by 0 bases, the J end by 8 bases, with 13 bases between. The CDR3 sequence is 14 residues long. The germline V gene encodes CDR1 LGHNA and CDR2 YNFKEQ. The CDR3 here is CASSQDRAQGEAFF. In nucleotides, the CDR3 is TGTGCCAGCAGCCAAGATCGGGCGCAGGGGGAAGCTTTCTTT.

This chain uses TRBV5-1 with TRBJ2-7; D tentatively reads TRBD1 or TRBD2 (5 bases each). The germline V gene has CDR1 SGHRS and CDR2 YFSETQ. V gave up 0 bases and J gave up 0 bases, with 19 bases separating them. The CDR3 has 18 residues. CDR3: CASSLGPGPGRHSYEQYF. CDR3 nucleotides: TGCGCCAGCAGCTTGGGGCCCGGACCGGGACGGCACTCCTACGAGCAGTACTTC.

Concerning this clonotype itself: It may be a read error: a sequence one base away is much more abundant. This rearrangement joins TRBV7-3 to TRBJ2-1; 9 bases are a match to TRBD1. This CDR3 spans 15 amino acids. Germline V gene lookup returns CDR1 SGHTA and CDR2 FQGTGA. Unmatched junction bases numbered 6, after V lost 4 bases and J lost 5 bases. In nucleotides, the CDR3 is TGTGCCAGCAGCTGGGGACAGGGTCGGAACAATGAGCAGTTCTTC. Its translation: CASSWGQGRNNEQFF. Supplemented by reference TRBV7-3 and TRBJ2-1, the full variable domain reads GAGVSQTPSNKVTEKGKYVELRCDPISGHTALYWYRQSLGQGPEFLIYFQGTGAADDSGLPNDRFFAVRPEGSVSTLKIQRTERGDSAVYLCASSWGQGRNNEQFFGPGTRLTVL.